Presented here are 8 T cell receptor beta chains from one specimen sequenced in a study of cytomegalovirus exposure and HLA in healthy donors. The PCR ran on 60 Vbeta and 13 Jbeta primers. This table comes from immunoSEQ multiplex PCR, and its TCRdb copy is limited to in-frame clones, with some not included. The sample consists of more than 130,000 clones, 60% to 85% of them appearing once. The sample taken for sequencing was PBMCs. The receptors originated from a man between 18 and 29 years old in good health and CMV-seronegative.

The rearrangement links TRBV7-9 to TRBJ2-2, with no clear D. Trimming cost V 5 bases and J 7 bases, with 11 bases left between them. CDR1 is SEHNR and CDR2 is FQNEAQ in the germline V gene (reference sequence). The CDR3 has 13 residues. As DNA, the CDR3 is TGTGCCAGCAGCCCAAGAAGCATCGGGGAGCTGTTTTTT. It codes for CASSPRSIGELFF.

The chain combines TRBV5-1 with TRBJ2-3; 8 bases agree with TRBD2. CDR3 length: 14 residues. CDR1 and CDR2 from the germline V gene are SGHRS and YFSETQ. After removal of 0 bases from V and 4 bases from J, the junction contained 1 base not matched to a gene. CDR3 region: CASSLAGGADTQYF. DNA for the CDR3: TGCGCCAGCAGCTTGGCGGGAGGGGCAGATACGCAGTATTTT.

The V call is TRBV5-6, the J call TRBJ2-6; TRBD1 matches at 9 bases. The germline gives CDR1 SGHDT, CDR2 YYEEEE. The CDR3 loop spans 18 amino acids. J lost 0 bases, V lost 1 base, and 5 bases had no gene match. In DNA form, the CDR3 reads TGTGCCAGCAGCTTGCGCACGACAGGGGGCTCTGGGGCCAACGTCCTGACTTTC. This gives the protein CASSLRTTGGSGANVLTF.

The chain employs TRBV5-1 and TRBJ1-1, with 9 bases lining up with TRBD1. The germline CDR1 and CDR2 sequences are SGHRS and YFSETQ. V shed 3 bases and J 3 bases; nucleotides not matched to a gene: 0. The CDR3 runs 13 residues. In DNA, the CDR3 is TGCGCCAGCAGCTGGACAGGGGACACTGAAGCTTTCTTT. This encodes CASSWTGDTEAFF.

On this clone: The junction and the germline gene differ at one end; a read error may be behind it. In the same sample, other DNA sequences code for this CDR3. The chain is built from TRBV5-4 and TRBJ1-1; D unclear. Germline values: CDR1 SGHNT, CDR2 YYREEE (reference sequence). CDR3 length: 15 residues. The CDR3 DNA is TGTGCCAGCAGCTTGGAGGCGGGGAGGAGTACTGAAGCCTTCTTT. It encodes CASSLEAGRSTEAFF. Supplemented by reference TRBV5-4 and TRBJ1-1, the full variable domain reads ETGVTQSPTHLIKTRGQQVTLRCSSQSGHNTVSWYQQALGQGPQFIFQYYREEENGRGNFPPRFSGLQFPNYSSELNVNALELDDSALYLCASSLEAGRSTEAFFGQGTRLTVV.

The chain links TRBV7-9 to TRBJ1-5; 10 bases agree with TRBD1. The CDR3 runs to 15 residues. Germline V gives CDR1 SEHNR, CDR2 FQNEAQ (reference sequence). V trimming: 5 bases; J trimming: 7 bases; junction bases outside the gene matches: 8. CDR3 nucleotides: TGTGCCAGCAGCGGAACCGGGACAGGGGACCAGCCCCAGCATTTT. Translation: CASSGTGTGDQPQHF.

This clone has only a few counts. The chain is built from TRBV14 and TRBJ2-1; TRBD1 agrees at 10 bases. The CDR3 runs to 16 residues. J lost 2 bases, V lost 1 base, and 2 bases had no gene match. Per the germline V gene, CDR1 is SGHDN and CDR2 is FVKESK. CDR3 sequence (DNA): TGTGCCAGCAGCCAAGCCGGGACAGGGGCCTACAATGAGCAGTTCTTC. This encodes CASSQAGTGAYNEQFF.

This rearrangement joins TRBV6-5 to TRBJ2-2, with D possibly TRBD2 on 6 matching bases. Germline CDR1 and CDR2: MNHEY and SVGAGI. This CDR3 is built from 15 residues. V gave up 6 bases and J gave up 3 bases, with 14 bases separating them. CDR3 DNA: TGTGCCAGCAGATGGGACTCCGCATACACCGGGGAGCTGTTTTTT. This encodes CASRWDSAYTGELFF.